Shown below are 27 T cell receptor beta chains from a single sample sequenced in a study of CD8 T cells in Susac syndrome. cDNA came from about 0.46 to 1 ug RNA primed by random hexamers. One entry per CDR3 protein results from TCRdb running MiXCR on the immunoSEQ multiplex PCR reads. The sample lists fewer than 90,000 distinct CDR3 sequences; approximately 93% were seen once. The sequenced material came from CD8+ T cells from PBMCs. These receptors all stem from a human donor with Susac syndrome.

The chain carries TRBV15 and TRBJ2-3, with 7 positions matching TRBD2. After removal of 2 bases from V and 0 bases from J, the junction contained 20 bases not matched to a gene. Germline lookup yields CDR1 LNHNV and CDR2 YYDKDF (reference sequence). CDR3 length: 21 residues. CDR3 sequence: CATSRRFGGDFLSVSTDTQYF. The CDR3, as DNA: TGTGCCACCAGCAGACGCTTTGGGGGGGACTTTTTGTCGGTCAGCACAGATACGCAGTATTTT.

The chain recombines TRBV7-9 with TRBJ1-1; D is ambiguous. The CDR3 sequence is 12 residues long. In germline, CDR1 is SEHNR, CDR2 FQNEAQ (reference sequence). V was pared by 3 bases and J by 4 bases, with 6 bases between. CDR3 sequence reads: CASSFGVTEAFF. The DNA of the CDR3 is TGTGCCAGCAGCTTCGGGGTCACTGAAGCTTTCTTT.

The J gene is TRBJ1-2, the V gene TRBV9; D uncertain. The V end was cut by 5 bases, the J end by 8 bases, with 13 bases between. The CDR3 spans 12 residues. Per the germline V gene, CDR1 is SGDLS and CDR2 is YYNGEE. This CDR3 reads CASSTGQKGYTF. The DNA of the CDR3 is TGTGCCAGCAGTACGGGCCAGAAAGGCTACACCTTC. The full variable domain, completed using reference TRBV9 and TRBJ1-2, is DSGVTQTPKHLITATGQRVTLRCSPRSGDLSVYWYQQSLDQGLQFLIQYYNGEERAKGNILERFSAQQFPDLHSELNLSSLELGDSALYFCASSTGQKGYTFGSGTRLTVV.

The chain uses TRBV7-9 and TRBJ1-4; tentative D call: TRBD1 (6 bases). Between the trimmed V and J ends, which lost 5 bases and 5 bases, there was a span of 24 bases. The CDR3 extends over 18 amino acids. Germline values: CDR1 SEHNR, CDR2 FQNEAQ (reference sequence). The CDR3 spells CASSARSGTRTQNEKLFF. The CDR3 coding sequence is TGTGCCAGCAGCGCGCGCTCCGGGACAAGAACGCAGAATGAAAAACTGTTTTTT.

The rearrangement joins TRBV5-4 to TRBJ2-1, with 10 bases matching TRBD2. There are 14 residues in the CDR3. Germline CDR1 reads SGHNT; CDR2 reads YYREEE (reference sequence). The J segment lost 8 bases and the V segment lost 6 bases, leaving 8 bases of the junction unmatched. CDR3: CASTVSGRTDEQFF. The CDR3 DNA reads as TGTGCCAGCACCGTTAGCGGGAGGACGGATGAGCAGTTCTTC.

V and J are TRBV6-5 and TRBJ1-1, with D perhaps TRBD1 (6 bases). V was shortened by 2 bases and J by 2 bases, with 12 bases between the two germline ends. CDR3 length: 15 amino acids. Germline V gene data show CDR1 as MNHEY and CDR2 as SVGAGI. Written as DNA, the CDR3 is TGTGCCAGCAGTTACGTTCGGACAGATAACACTGAAGCTTTCTTT. Protein sequence: CASSYVRTDNTEAFF.

The chain carries TRBV7-8 and TRBJ2-2; possibly TRBD2 for D (5 bases). There are 15 residues in the CDR3. V was trimmed by 5 bases and J by 4 bases, leaving 14 bases between them. Germline CDR1 and CDR2: SGHVS and FQNEAQ. CDR3 residues: CASSQIRGGTGELFF. The CDR3 coding sequence is TGTGCCAGCAGCCAAATACGGGGTGGCACCGGGGAGCTGTTTTTT. The whole variable domain, filled in from reference TRBV7-8 and TRBJ2-2, reads GAGVSQSPRYKVAKRGQDVALRCDPISGHVSLFWYQQALGQGPEFLTYFQNEAQLDKSGLPSDRFFAERPEGSVSTLKIQRTQQEDSAVYLCASSQIRGGTGELFFGEGSRLTVL.

V and J are TRBV7-9 and TRBJ2-1; 12 bases map to TRBD2. The length of the CDR3 is 18 residues. Germline trimming cut 5 bases from V and 0 bases from J; bases unmatched to any gene: 8. Germline CDR1 reads SEHNR; CDR2 reads FQNEAQ (reference sequence). CDR3 sequence: CASSPRLAGVSSYNEQFF. CDR3 DNA: TGTGCCAGCAGCCCCCGACTAGCGGGAGTCAGCTCCTACAATGAGCAGTTCTTC.

V gene TRBV28 combines with J gene TRBJ2-1, with a possible D match to TRBD1 (6 bases). Germline V gene data show CDR1 as MDHEN and CDR2 as SYDVKM. The V end lost 1 base, the J end lost 0 bases, and 10 bases lay between the germline ends. The CDR3 runs to 16 residues. CDR3 in amino acids: CASSLSDRSSYNEQFF. In DNA form, the CDR3 reads TGTGCCAGCAGTTTATCAGACAGGAGCTCCTACAATGAGCAGTTCTTC.

The CDR3 loop is CASSFYAGGNTGELFF. The CDR3 bases are TGTGCCTCCAGCTTCTACGCGGGAGGGAACACCGGGGAGCTGTTTTTT. The chain combines TRBV6-2 or TRBV6-3 with TRBJ2-2; 8 bases are shared with TRBD2. This CDR3 region has 16 residues. The V gene end was trimmed by 11 bases and the J gene end by 1 base; junction bases not matched to a gene: 12. Germline V gives CDR1 MNHEY, CDR2 SVGEGT.

The chain carries TRBV5-1 and TRBJ1-1; D gene uncertain. Germline V lookup: CDR1 SGHRS, CDR2 YFSETQ. Trimming removed 0 bases from V and 5 bases from J, with 8 bases in between. The CDR3 is 13 amino acids. This CDR3 reads CASSLDRRTEAFF. CDR3 DNA sequence: TGCGCCAGCAGCTTGGACCGGCGAACTGAAGCTTTCTTT. The full variable domain, rest sourced from reference TRBV5-1 and TRBJ1-1, is KAGVTQTPRYLIKTRGQQVTLSCSPISGHRSVSWYQQTPGQGLQFLFEYFSETQRNKGNFPGRFSGRQFSNSRSEMNVSTLELGDSALYLCASSLDRRTEAFFGQGTRLTVV.

The chain is built from TRBV7-9 and TRBJ2-3; 13 bases line up with TRBD2. This CDR3 comprises 16 residues. V shed 4 bases, J shed 5 bases, and the junction held 6 bases outside the gene matches. Germline V gene sequence: CDR1 SEHNR, CDR2 FQNEAQ (reference sequence). The DNA of the CDR3 is TGTGCCAGCAGCTCCCCGGGACTAGCGGGATTAGATACGCAGTATTTT. Protein sequence: CASSSPGLAGLDTQYF.

In this sample, this clonotype turned up once. The chain employs TRBV20-1 and TRBJ2-1, with 10 bases that match TRBD1. Germline V gives CDR1 DFQATT, CDR2 SNEGSKA (reference sequence). The CDR3 loop spans 14 amino acids. The V and J ends lost 6 bases and 6 bases, in that order; junction bases with no gene match: 8. The CDR3 sequence is CSAWTGGSGNEQFF. The CDR3, as DNA: TGCAGTGCCTGGACAGGGGGGAGTGGCAATGAGCAGTTCTTC.

This chain uses TRBV6-1 with TRBJ1-1; TRBD1 matches at 10 bases. The CDR3 consists of 16 residues. CDR1 and CDR2 (germline): MNHNS, SASEGT. V lost 8 bases and J lost 5; bases outside the gene matches: 14. The CDR3 here is CASGDGTGVPVTEAFF. The CDR3 DNA reads TGTGCCAGCGGCGACGGGACAGGGGTACCAGTAACTGAAGCTTTCTTT.

The genes are TRBV4-2 and TRBJ2-1; TRBD2 is a possible D gene (5 bases). There are 15 residues in the CDR3. CDR1 is LGHNA, CDR2 YNFKEQ, per germline. V lost 1 base and J 8 bases, leaving 15 bases between the germline ends. CDR3 nucleotides: TGTGCCAGCAGCCAAGGGCGGGTTGGGCGCGATGAGCAGTTCTTC. Amino acids: CASSQGRVGRDEQFF.

V and J are TRBV7-9 and TRBJ2-7; 8 bases match TRBD1. Germline V CDR1 and CDR2: SEHNR, FQNEAQ (reference sequence). The CDR3 extends over 15 amino acids. Losses at the gene ends were 4 bases for V and 0 bases for J; bases not matched to a gene: 5. In nucleotides, the CDR3 is TGTGCCAGCAGCTCGAAAGGACAGGGCTCCTACGAGCAGTACTTC. Translating it yields CASSSKGQGSYEQYF.

This rearrangement joins TRBV20-1 to TRBJ1-4; tentative D call: TRBD1 (5 bases). The CDR3 loop spans 13 amino acids. The germline V gene has CDR1 DFQATT and CDR2 SNEGSKA (reference sequence). V shed 5 bases and J shed 8 bases, with 15 bases lying between them. In DNA, the CDR3 is TGCAGTGCTCCAGGGTTGGTTAACGAAAAACTGTTTTTT. Its protein is CSAPGLVNEKLFF.

Only one count was recorded for this clonotype. J is TRBJ1-2 and V is TRBV7-9; 9 positions agree with TRBD1. The V and J ends lost 3 bases and 7 bases, in that order; junction bases with no gene match: 9. CDR3 size: 15 residues. The germline gives CDR1 SEHNR, CDR2 FQNEAQ (reference sequence). CDR3 nucleotide sequence: TGTGCCAGCAGCTTGTCACAGGGGGCGCCGGGTGGCTACACCTTC. It codes for CASSLSQGAPGGYTF.

This clonotype was picked up a small number of times. The chain links TRBV5-4 to TRBJ1-6; tentative D call: TRBD1 (5 bases). With 2 bases removed from V and 5 bases from J, the gap between germline ends came to 11 bases. The CDR3 contains 15 residues. Looked up from germline, CDR1 is SGHNT and CDR2 is YYREEE (reference sequence). The CDR3 sequence is CASSFGGRDNSPLHF. DNA for the CDR3: TGTGCCAGCAGCTTTGGGGGAAGAGATAATTCACCCCTCCACTTT.

This chain uses TRBV11-2 with TRBJ1-1, with D perhaps matching TRBD1 (5 bases). Trimming cost V 5 bases and J 7 bases, with 14 bases left between them. Looked up from germline, CDR1 is SGHAT and CDR2 is FQNNGV. CDR3 length: 13 amino acids. This CDR3 reads CASSQLRGDEAFF. CDR3 DNA: TGTGCCAGCAGCCAACTTCGGGGGGATGAAGCTTTCTTT.

The chain recombines TRBV27 with TRBJ2-1, with D possibly being TRBD2 (5 bases). The CDR3 length is 11 residues. The germline V gene has CDR1 MNHEY and CDR2 SMNVEV (reference sequence). V lost 5 bases, J lost 7 bases, and 6 bases lay in between. In DNA, the CDR3 is TGTGCCAGCAGTGAGGGTAATGAGCAGTTCTTC. Translation gives CASSEGNEQFF.

The V call is TRBV6-1, the J call TRBJ2-5; 8 bases fit TRBD1. Germline loops: CDR1 MNHNS, CDR2 SASEGT. The CDR3 is 17 residues long. J lost 2 bases, V lost 4 bases, and 12 bases had no gene match. CDR3 loop: CASSGDRQIVRQETQYF. For the CDR3, the DNA is TGTGCCAGCAGTGGGGACAGGCAAATCGTCAGGCAAGAGACCCAGTACTTC.

This sequence joins TRBV15 and TRBJ1-4; TRBD1 matches 9 bases. The trim removed 2 bases at V and 7 bases at J, leaving 5 bases unmatched. In germline, CDR1 is LNHNV, CDR2 YYDKDF (reference sequence). The CDR3 contains 15 residues. The CDR3 coding sequence is TGTGCCACCAGCAGACCAACAGGGGGCTTTGAAAAACTGTTTTTT. As protein: CATSRPTGGFEKLFF.

This clonotype occurred once. The chain is built from TRBV6-2 or TRBV6-3 and TRBJ1-2; no definite D call. The CDR3 has 11 amino acids. Trimming stripped 2 bases from V and 7 bases from J, with 5 bases between. The V gene's germline CDR1 is MNHEY and CDR2 SVGEGT. In nucleotides, the CDR3 is TGTGCCAGCAGTTACCCAGGTGGCTACACCTTC. This translates into CASSYPGGYTF.

V gene TRBV28 combines with J gene TRBJ2-5; the match to TRBD1 covers 8 bases. The ends lost 6 bases at V and 3 bases at J; junction bases unmatched: 9. The CDR3 is 15 amino acids. The germline CDR1 and CDR2 sequences are MDHEN and SYDVKM. The CDR3 region is CASSSHLTGEETQYF. CDR3 bases: TGTGCCAGCAGCTCCCACCTGACAGGGGAAGAGACCCAGTACTTC.

The chain couples TRBV2 to TRBJ1-4; perhaps TRBD1 as D (6 bases). The germline V gene encodes CDR1 SNHLY and CDR2 FYNNEI. The CDR3 is 15 residues long. Trimming cost V 6 bases and J 0 bases, with 11 bases left between them. The CDR3 nucleotides read TGTGCCAGCAGGGAACAGGGTGCAACTAATGAAAAACTGTTTTTT. It specifies CASREQGATNEKLFF.

This clonotype came up a few times. V and J are TRBV6-5 and TRBJ1-5; D ambiguous. Germline V CDR1 and CDR2: MNHEY, SVGAGI. V lost 6 bases to trimming and J lost 4 bases, with 10 bases between them. The CDR3 sequence is 13 residues long. This chain's CDR3 is CASSQGPNQPQHF. The CDR3 DNA sequence: TGTGCCAGCAGCCAAGGACCAAATCAGCCCCAGCATTTT.